This T cell receptor beta chain was found in a study of T cell repertoires and leukemia-associated antigens (dated by TCRdb to the late 2010s). Notes on the research overall: Some 16 million effective reads were obtained overall, with each sample giving about 5.1 to 7 million read pairs and roughly 3 to 5.0 million effective reads. Using in vitro peptide stimulation of healthy T cells, the study sought to determine the antigen recognized by a TCR Vbeta21 clone earlier detected in CML patients.

Beyond this particular receptor, the publication reports: Across the four groups, there were no significant differences in the numbers of Vbeta genes (about 64), Jbeta genes (around 13), VDJ rearrangements, or unique CDR3s. Antigen specificity and function of the expanded clones were not tested directly and required further investigation.

Total RNA was extracted from the cultured T cells using TRIzol reagent. 5' rapid amplification of cDNA ends (5'RACE) was the method used to amplify TCRbeta libraries from the RNA. Before sequencing, Qubit, an Agilent instrument, and quantitative PCR were used to check library concentration and integrity. A commercial service provider sequenced the qualified libraries on Illumina HiSeq or MiSeq. The paper's data handling went like this. MiXCR version 1.8.2 was used to identify TCR sequences in each sample. To qualify, a clone needed a CDR3 longer than four amino acids, an in-frame nucleotide length, and no stop codon. A read counted as effective if the read contained the complete CDR3 structure. Expanded clones were validated by RT-PCR with 24 Vbeta primers, GeneScan spectratyping, and Sanger sequencing. TCRdb itself trimmed the public reads at Q25 with fastp, ran MiXCR and retained productive beta chains. Rows are combined by CDR3 protein, so each entry shows the most common genes and DNA. TCRdb, not the authors, supplied the V and J calls. This sample has approximately 10,000 distinct CDR3 sequences in its table, and about 40% of those were observed once. Roughly 50% of the sample is held by the ten biggest clonotypes.

The CDR1 and CDR2 encoded by the germline V gene (reference sequence) are DFQATT and SNEGSKA. Trimming accounts for 0 bases at V and 8 bases at J, while the number of junction bases matched to no gene is 9. Inclusive of the bounding cysteine and phenylalanine, the CDR3 is 16 residues long. The kept DNA is CDR3 alone, 48 bases in frame from the first base. There are a few counts of this clonotype. Its antigen is still unknown. Base qualities are not recorded, but no much larger clone differs from it by a single base. CD3+ T cells were initially rested overnight at approximately 2.5 million cells/mL in RPMI 1640 lacking fetal bovine serum. Following the manufacturer's instructions, MACS immunomagnetic beads were used to pull CD3+ T cells out of the PBMCs.

The source material was CD3+ T cells sorted from blood and cultured. The sequence is built from TRBV20-1 and TRBJ2-1, and TRBD2 aligns with 11 junction nucleotides. This clonotype originated in a female donor in good health. The nucleotide sequence is TGCAGTGCTAGAGATTGGCTAGCGGGAGGAGTACATGAGCAGTTCTTC. The translation is CSARDWLAGGVHEQFF.